This T cell receptor beta chain was obtained from a study of beta chain features in type 1 diabetes (dated by TCRdb to between 2018 and 2020). Notes on the research overall: Patients and healthy donors did not differ in mean age, gender distribution, total cell number or subset yield. A total of roughly 100 million sorted cells were examined across all samples, and RNA yield correlated strongly with the number of cells per subset. In the study, TCRB repertoires of sorted circulating CD4+ T cell subsets from recently diagnosed type 1 diabetes patients were compared with those of matched healthy donors. Whereas all 30 or so donors provided naive and central memory subsets, regulatory and stem cell-like memory subsets were isolated from just 8 patients and roughly eight healthy donors.

The entire amount of isolated RNA was reverse transcribed using the High Capacity cDNA Reverse Transcription Kit, so the sequenced TCRB transcripts were expressed ones. Deep immunoSEQ sequencing was performed on naive, central memory and regulatory T cell samples, with an average of about 4 million total reads per sample. After sorted cells were lysed in RLT buffer, RNA was extracted with DNase-treated RNeasy Micro or Mini kits, with the choice depending on cell number. Each cell subset was processed on its own to prevent cross-contamination, while patient and healthy donor samples were processed together. TCRB sequences were amplified from cDNA with the immunoSEQ multiplex PCR, producing 87-bp fragments spanning the CDR3 region. Sequencing of the amplicons was performed on the Illumina HiSeq platform. On the study's bioinformatics: Synthetic template baselines were used to correct PCR bias computationally, reads within Hamming distance 2 were collapsed together, and singletons that could not be merged were discarded. Reads were aligned against IMGT so that V, D and J genes, CDR3 length and insertions or deletions at six rearrangement sites could be assigned. Clonotype counts were normalized to sorted cell number within each subset before computing true diversity and Gini coefficients with the tcR R package. The overlap coefficient, calculated on TCRB nucleotide sequences, was used to measure repertoire sharing. TCRdb limited this immuneACCESS table to in-frame rearrangements with V and J called. A share of clones is missing; checked studies link under half to unresolved V genes, and the rest is unexplained. V, J and clone size derive from that table, while D and trimming were established from the DNA sequence. This sample lists roughly 290,000 clones; under 8.5% were detected once. Of the sample, under 1.3% falls within the top ten clones.

Only a few counts were recorded for this clone. The antigen this receptor binds is unknown. No base qualities exist here, and no much larger clone lies one base off it. Beyond this particular receptor, the publication reports: Type 1 diabetes patients showed a moderate but significant shortening of TCRB CDR3 length in all four CD4+ subsets. Naive, central memory and regulatory TCRB repertoires appeared to be more alike among patients than among healthy donors. Shorter templates might have been favored by PCR, but patient and control samples were amplified and corrected together, so both groups would have been affected equally by any skew. Sequencing cDNA rather than genomic DNA could over-represent highly expressing activated cells, although activation and CD3 levels did not differ between groups. Because small numbers of individuals were included in the HLA sub-analyses, any influence of HLA type on TCRB rearrangement was left unresolved. At VDJ recombination sites, patients with type 1 diabetes made fewer insertions and deleted more nucleotides, a pattern implying thymic rearrangement abnormalities.

Each donor gave one peripheral blood draw, averaging roughly 120 mL, which was collected into heparinised tubes. A BD FACSAria II was used to sort naive, central memory, regulatory and stem cell-like memory CD4+ T cells with a panel that included CD45RO, CCR7, CD25, CD127, CD95 and CD27. Every sorted population had a purity above 95%. PBMCs were isolated right away by Lymphoprep density gradient centrifugation and were stained directly, without culture. To minimize batch effects, samples were stained and sorted in pairs, one healthy donor with one patient per experiment. The sequence derives from a woman aged 18-30 years in good health. Sequenced sample: central memory CD4+ T cells from blood.

The bases read TGTGCCAGCAGTACCGGGACTAGCGGGGGGGCGGGCAATGAGCAGTTCTTC. It encodes CASSTGTSGGAGNEQFF. The chain joins TRBV27 to TRBJ2-1; the central 16 bases match TRBD2. The germline V gene (reference sequence) yields MNHEY for CDR1 and SMNVEV for CDR2. The germline V end is reduced by 5 bases and the J end by 6 bases; junction bases left unmatched: 7. The CDR3 measures 17 amino acids from cysteine to phenylalanine. Just CDR3 DNA is preserved here, 51 bases in frame from base 1.